Included here is one T cell receptor beta chain sequence, with context. The data originate from a study of tumor-infiltrating lymphocytes in oesophageal squamous cell carcinoma. TCRdb re-called the PCR reads through MiXCR, storing one row per CDR3 protein. The sample lists approximately 10,000 distinct CDR3 sequences, 52% occurring once. The CDR3 sequence is 14 residues long. The germline CDR1 and CDR2 sequences are SGHTA and FQGTGA. V usage is TRBV7-3 and J usage is TRBJ2-1, with a weak D call TRBD1 (5 bases). The DNA end is more similar to TRBJ2-7, so the J call may be wrong. Sample: esophageal tumor tissue. The TCR sequence derives from a female donor with esophageal squamous cell carcinoma. CDR3 region: CASSWGGPNNEQYF. DNA of the CDR3: TGTGCCAGCAGCTGGGGCGGACCAAACAATGAGCAGTACTTC.